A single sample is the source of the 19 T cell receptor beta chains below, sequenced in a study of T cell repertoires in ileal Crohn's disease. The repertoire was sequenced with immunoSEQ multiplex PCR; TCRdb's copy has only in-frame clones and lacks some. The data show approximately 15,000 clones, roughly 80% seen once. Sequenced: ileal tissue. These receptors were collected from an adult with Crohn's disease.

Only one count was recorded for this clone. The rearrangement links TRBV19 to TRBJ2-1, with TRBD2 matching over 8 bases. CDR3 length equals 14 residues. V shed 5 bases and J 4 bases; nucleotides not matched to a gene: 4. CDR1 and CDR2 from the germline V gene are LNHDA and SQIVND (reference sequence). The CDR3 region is CASSLTSGYNEQFF. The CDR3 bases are TGTGCCAGTAGTCTCACTAGCGGTTACAATGAGCAGTTCTTC.

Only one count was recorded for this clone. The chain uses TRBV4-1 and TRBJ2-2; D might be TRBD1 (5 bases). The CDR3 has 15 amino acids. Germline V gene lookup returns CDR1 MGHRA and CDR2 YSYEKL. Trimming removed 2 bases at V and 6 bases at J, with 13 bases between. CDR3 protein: CASSQSLGRAGELFF. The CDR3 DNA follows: TGCGCCAGCAGCCAAAGTCTGGGCAGGGCCGGGGAGCTGTTTTTT.

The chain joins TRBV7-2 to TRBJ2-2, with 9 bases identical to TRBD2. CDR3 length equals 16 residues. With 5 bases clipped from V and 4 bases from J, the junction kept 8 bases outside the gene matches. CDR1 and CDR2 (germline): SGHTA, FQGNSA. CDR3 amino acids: CASSQGLAGLTGELFF. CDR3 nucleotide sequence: TGTGCCAGCAGCCAAGGGCTAGCGGGACTCACCGGGGAGCTGTTTTTT.

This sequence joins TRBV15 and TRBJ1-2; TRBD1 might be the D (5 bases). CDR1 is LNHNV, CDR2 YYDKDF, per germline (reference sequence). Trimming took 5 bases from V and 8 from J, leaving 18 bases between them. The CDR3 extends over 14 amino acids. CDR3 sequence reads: CATSAFGGAGGYTF. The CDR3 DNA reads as TGTGCCACCAGCGCCTTTGGTGGGGCAGGCGGCTACACCTTC.

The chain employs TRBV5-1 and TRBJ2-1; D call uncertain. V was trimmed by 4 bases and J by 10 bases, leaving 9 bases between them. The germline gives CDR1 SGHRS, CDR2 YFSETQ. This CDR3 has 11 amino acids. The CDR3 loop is CASSPGWEQFF. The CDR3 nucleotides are TGCGCCAGCAGCCCGGGTTGGGAGCAGTTCTTC.

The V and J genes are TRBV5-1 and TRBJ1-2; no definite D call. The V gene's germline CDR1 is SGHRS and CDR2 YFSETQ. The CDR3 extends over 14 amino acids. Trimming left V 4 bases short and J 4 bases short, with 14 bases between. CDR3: CASSPGSTGYGYTF. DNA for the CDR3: TGCGCCAGCAGCCCGGGTTCTACCGGCTATGGCTACACCTTC.

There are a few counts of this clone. The CDR3 loop is CASTPVGEPLHGYTF. Here the CDR3 DNA reads TGTGCCAGCACTCCCGTCGGGGAACCTCTCCATGGCTACACCTTC. V and J are TRBV27 and TRBJ1-2; D not resolved. Germline CDR1 is MNHEY and CDR2 is SMNVEV (reference sequence). V shed 7 bases and J shed 6 bases, with 21 bases lying between them. The CDR3 extends over 15 amino acids.

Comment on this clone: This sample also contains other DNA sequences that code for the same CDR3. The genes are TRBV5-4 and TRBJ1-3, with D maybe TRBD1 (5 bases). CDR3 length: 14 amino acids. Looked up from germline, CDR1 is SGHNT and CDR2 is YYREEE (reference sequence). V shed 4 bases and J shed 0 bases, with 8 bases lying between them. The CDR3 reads CASSVQGSGNTIYF. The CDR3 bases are TGTGCCAGCAGCGTGCAGGGCTCTGGAAACACCATATATTTT.

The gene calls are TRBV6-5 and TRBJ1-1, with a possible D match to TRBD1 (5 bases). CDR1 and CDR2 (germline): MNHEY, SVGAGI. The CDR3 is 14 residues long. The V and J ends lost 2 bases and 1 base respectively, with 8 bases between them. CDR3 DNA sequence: TGTGCCAGCAGTTACGGGACTGCGAACACTGAAGCTTTCTTT. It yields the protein CASSYGTANTEAFF.

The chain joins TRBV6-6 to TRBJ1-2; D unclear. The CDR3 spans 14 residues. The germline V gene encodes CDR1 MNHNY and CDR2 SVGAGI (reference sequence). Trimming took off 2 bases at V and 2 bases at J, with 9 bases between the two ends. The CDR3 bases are TGTGCCAGCAGTTACCGCGGGCAAAACTATGGCTACACCTTC. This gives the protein CASSYRGQNYGYTF.

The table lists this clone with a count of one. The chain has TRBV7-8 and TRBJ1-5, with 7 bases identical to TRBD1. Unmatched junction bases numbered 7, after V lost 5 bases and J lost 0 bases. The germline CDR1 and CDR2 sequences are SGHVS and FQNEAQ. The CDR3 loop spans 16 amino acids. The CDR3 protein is CASSVGTVHSNQPQHF. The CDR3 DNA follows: TGTGCCAGCAGCGTCGGGACAGTTCATAGCAATCAGCCCCAGCATTTT.

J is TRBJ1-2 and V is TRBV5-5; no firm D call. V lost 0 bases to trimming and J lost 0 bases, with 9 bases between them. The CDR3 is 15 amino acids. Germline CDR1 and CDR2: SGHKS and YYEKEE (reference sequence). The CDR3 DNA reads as TGTGCCAGCAGCTTGGGTACAGAGTCTAACTATGGCTACACCTTC. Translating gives CASSLGTESNYGYTF. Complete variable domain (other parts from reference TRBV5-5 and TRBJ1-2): DAGVTQSPTHLIKTRGQQVTLRCSPISGHKSVSWYQQVLGQGPQFIFQYYEKEERGRGNFPDRFSARQFPNYSSELNVNALLLGDSALYLCASSLGTESNYGYTFGSGTRLTVV.

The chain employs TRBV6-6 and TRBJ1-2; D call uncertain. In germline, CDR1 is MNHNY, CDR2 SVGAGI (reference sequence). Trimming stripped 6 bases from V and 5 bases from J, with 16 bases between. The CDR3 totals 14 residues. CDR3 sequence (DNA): TGTGCCAGCAGCCTTGGGCCTCGTAGATATGGCTACACCTTC. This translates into CASSLGPRRYGYTF.

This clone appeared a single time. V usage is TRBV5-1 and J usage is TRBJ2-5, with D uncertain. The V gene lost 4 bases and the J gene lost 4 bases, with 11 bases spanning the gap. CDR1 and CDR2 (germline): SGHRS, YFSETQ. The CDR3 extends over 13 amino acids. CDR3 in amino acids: CASSLSLAETQYF. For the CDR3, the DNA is TGCGCCAGCAGCCTGAGTCTTGCAGAGACCCAGTACTTC. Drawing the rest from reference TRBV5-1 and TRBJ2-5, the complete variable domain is KAGVTQTPRYLIKTRGQQVTLSCSPISGHRSVSWYQQTPGQGLQFLFEYFSETQRNKGNFPGRFSGRQFSNSRSEMNVSTLELGDSALYLCASSLSLAETQYFGPGTRLLVL.

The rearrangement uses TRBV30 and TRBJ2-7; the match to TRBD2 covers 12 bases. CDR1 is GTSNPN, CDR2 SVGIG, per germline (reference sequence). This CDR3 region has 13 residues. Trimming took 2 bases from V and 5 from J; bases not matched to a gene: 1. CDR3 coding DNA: TGTGCCTGGAGTCTAGCGGGGGGGCACGAGCAGTACTTC. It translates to CAWSLAGGHEQYF. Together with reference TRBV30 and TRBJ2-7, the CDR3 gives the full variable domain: SQTIHQWPATLVQPVGSPLSLECTVEGTSNPNLYWYRQAAGRGLQLLFYSVGIGQISSEVPQNLSASRPQDRQFILSSKKLLLSDSGFYLCAWSLAGGHEQYFGPGTRLTVT.

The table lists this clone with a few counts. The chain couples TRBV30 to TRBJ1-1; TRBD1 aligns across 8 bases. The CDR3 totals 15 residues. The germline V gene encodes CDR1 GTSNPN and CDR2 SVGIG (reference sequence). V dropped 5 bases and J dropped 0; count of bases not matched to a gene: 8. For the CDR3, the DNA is TGTGCCTGGGGGGGGGCAGGGGGCATGAACACTGAAGCTTTCTTT. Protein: CAWGGAGGMNTEAFF.

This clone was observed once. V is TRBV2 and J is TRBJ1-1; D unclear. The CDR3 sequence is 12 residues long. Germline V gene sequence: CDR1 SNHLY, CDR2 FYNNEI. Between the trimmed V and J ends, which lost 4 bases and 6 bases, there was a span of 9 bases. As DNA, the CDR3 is TGTGCCAGCAGTGGGAGGATGGCTGAAGCTTTCTTT. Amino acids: CASSGRMAEAFF.

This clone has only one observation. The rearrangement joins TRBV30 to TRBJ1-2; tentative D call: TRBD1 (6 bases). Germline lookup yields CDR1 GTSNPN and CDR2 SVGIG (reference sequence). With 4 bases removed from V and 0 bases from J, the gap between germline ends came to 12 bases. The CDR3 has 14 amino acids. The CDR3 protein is CAWKGGLTNYGYTF. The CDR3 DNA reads TGTGCCTGGAAAGGGGGTTTGACTAACTATGGCTACACCTTC.

In DNA, the CDR3 is TGTGCCAGCAGTGATTGGAGGGGAACACTATATGGCTACACCTTC. Translated: CASSDWRGTLYGYTF. The rearrangement uses TRBV2 and TRBJ1-2; perhaps TRBD1 as D (5 bases). The CDR3 is made up of 15 amino acids. Germline CDR1 SNHLY, CDR2 FYNNEI. Trimming cost V 3 bases and J 5 bases, with 16 bases left between them.